This TCR beta chain originates from a study of T cell responses to AZD1222 COVID-19 vaccine. Clones were read by immunoSEQ multiplex PCR, and TCRdb kept only the in-frame ones, dropping some. This repertoire shows 70,000 to 85,000 clones, about 82% found once; its top ten account for approximately 2.8%. CDR3 length: 17 residues. V was pared by 0 bases and J by 2 bases, with 10 bases of the junction left unmatched. CDR1 and CDR2 (germline): SGHNT, YYREEE (reference sequence). Study-wide points: Close to half of all spike-specific TCRs reportedly target regions of the variants that are unmutated. Repertoire samples came only from after the peak T cell response. Rises in breadth and depth of Spike-specific TCRs came after two AZD1222 doses. Baseline serology detected seropositivity in only a handful of AZD1222 recipients.

Comment on this clone: Antigen unknown.

The starting material was peripheral blood, obtained on day 0 of AZD1222 vaccination. The chain links TRBV5-4 to TRBJ1-2, with 7 bases lining up with TRBD1. This receptor was taken from an adult in good health. The CDR3 nucleotides read TGTGCCAGCAGCTTGGACGCCGGGACAGCGGTGAACTATGGCTACACCTTC. Its translation: CASSLDAGTAVNYGYTF.